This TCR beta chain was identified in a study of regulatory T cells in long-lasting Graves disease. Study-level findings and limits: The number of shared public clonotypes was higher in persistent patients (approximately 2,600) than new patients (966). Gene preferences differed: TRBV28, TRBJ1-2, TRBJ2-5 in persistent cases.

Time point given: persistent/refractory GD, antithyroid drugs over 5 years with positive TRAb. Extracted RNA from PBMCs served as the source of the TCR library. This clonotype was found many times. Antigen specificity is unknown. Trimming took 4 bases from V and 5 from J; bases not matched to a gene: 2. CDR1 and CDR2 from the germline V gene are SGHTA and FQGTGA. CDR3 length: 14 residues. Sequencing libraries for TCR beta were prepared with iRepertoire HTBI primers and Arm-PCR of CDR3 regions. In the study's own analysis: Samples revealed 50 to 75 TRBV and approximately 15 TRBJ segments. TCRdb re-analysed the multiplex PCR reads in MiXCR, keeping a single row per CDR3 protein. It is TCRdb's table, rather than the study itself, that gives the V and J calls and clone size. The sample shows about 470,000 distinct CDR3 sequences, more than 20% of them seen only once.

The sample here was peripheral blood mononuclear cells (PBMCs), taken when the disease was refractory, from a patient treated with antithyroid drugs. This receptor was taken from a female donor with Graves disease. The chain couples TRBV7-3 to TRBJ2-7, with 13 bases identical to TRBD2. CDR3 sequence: CASSSGLAGDEQYF. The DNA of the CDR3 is TGTGCCAGCAGCTCCGGACTAGCGGGAGACGAGCAGTACTTC.